The clone carrying this T cell receptor beta chain was recorded once. Antigen: not known. These data come from a study of cytomegalovirus exposure and HLA in healthy donors. General observations from the study: There was a cluster of highly shared sequence variants that was likely a sequencing artifact. A later analysis linked 16,951 TCR beta sequences to HLA alleles at 0.05 false discovery rate. When the data were analyzed later, several of the most significant clusters appeared to be linked to common viral pathogens.

PCR employed 60 Vbeta and 13 Jbeta primers. The repertoire was sequenced with immunoSEQ multiplex PCR; TCRdb's copy has only in-frame clones and lacks some. Of 80,000 to 100,000 clones listed, more than 65% are singletons. The V end lost 1 base, the J end lost 3 bases, and 10 bases lay between the germline ends. The CDR3 totals 15 residues. Germline V gene lookup returns CDR1 MGHRA and CDR2 YSYEKL. Whether this donor was CMV seropositive was not recorded. Sample: PBMCs. The clonotype originates from a human donor in good health. The V gene is TRBV4-1, the J gene TRBJ2-1; D gene uncertain. Here the CDR3 reads CASSQAAQDYNEQFF. The CDR3 DNA follows: TGCGCCAGCAGCCAAGCGGCCCAGGACTACAATGAGCAGTTCTTC.